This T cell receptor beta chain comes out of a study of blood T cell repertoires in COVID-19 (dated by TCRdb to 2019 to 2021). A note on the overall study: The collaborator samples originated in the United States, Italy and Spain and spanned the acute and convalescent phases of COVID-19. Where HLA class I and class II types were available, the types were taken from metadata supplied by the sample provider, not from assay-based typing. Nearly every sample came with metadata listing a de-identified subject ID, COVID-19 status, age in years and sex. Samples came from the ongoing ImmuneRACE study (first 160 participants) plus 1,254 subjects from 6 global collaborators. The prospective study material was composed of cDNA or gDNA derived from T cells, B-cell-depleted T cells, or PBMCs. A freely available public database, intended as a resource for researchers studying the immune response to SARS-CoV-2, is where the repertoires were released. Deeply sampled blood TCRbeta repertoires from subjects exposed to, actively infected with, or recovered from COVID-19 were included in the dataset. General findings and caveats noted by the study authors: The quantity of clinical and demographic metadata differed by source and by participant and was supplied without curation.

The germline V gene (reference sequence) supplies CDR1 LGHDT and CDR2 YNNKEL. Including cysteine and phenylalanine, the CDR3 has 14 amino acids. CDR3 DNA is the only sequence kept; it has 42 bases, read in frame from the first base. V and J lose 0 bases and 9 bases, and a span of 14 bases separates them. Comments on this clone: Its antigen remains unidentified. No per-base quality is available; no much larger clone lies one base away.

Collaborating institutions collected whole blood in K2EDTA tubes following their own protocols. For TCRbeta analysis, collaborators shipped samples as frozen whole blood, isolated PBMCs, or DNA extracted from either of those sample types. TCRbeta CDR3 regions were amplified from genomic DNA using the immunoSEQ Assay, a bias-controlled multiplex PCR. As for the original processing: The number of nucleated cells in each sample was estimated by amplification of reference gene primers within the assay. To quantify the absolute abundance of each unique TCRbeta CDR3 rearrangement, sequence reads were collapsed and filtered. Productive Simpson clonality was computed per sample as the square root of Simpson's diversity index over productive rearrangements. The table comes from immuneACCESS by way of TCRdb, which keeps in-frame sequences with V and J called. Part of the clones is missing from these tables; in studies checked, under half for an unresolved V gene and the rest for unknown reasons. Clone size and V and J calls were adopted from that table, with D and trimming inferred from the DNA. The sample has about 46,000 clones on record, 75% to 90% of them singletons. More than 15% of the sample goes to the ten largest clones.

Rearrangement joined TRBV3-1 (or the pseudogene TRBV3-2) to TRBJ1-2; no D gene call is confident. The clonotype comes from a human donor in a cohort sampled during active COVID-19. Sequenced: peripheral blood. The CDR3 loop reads CASSQDPGSDSYTF. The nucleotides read TGTGCCAGCAGCCAAGATCCGGGATCGGATAGCTACACCTTC.